This TCR beta chain was sequenced for a study of blood T cell repertoires in COVID-19 (dated by TCRdb to the early 2020s). Describing the broader study: The collaborator samples originated in the United States, Italy and Spain and spanned the acute and convalescent phases of COVID-19. The material from the prospective study consisted of cDNA or gDNA derived from T cells, B-cell-depleted T cells, or PBMCs. The dataset comprised deeply sampled blood TCRbeta repertoires from subjects exposed to, actively infected with, or recovered from COVID-19. A freely available public database, intended as a resource for researchers studying the immune response to SARS-CoV-2, is where the repertoires were released. Samples came from the ongoing ImmuneRACE study (first 160 participants) plus 1,254 subjects from 6 global collaborators. Sample metadata almost always included a de-identified subject ID, COVID-19 status, age in years and sex. HLA class I and class II types, where available, came from metadata supplied by the sample provider rather than from assay-based typing.

Here is what the overall study found, with its caveats: The amount of clinical and demographic metadata varied by source and participant and was provided uncurated.

TCRbeta CDR3 regions were amplified from genomic DNA using the immunoSEQ Assay, a bias-controlled multiplex PCR. Turning to the authors' computational methods: Within the assay, amplification of reference gene primers was used to estimate how many nucleated cells each sample contained. To quantify the absolute abundance of each unique TCRbeta CDR3 rearrangement, sequence reads were collapsed and filtered. For each sample, productive Simpson clonality was calculated by taking the square root of Simpson's diversity index across productive rearrangements. Imported from immuneACCESS, the table was reduced by TCRdb to in-frame sequences with V and J called. These copies leave out some clones; in studies compared against another copy, an unresolved V gene accounts for under half, and the cause of the remainder is not known. That table supplies the V and J calls and clone size; D and trimming were determined from the DNA. Counted in this sample were fewer than 300,000 clones; approximately 90% of them appeared once. Around 0.98% of the sample lies in the top ten.

Samples from volunteer blood donors who had recovered from COVID-19 were contributed by a second Seattle source. The collaborating institutions used their own protocols to collect whole blood in K2EDTA tubes. For TCRbeta analysis, collaborators shipped samples as frozen whole blood, isolated PBMCs, or DNA extracted from either of those sample types. CDR1 and CDR2 were assigned from the germline V gene as SGHVS and FQNEAQ. From its cysteine to its phenylalanine, the CDR3 spans 16 amino acids. Here the CDR3 DNA is all that survives: 48 bases in frame from base 1. Cut back by 1 base and 5 bases, the V and J ends lie 17 bases apart. Points on this clone: Its antigen is still unknown. It has no much larger one-base neighbor in the sample; base qualities were not kept.

This receptor chain uses TRBV7-8 and TRBJ1-1; the D gene is perhaps TRBD1, on 6 matching bases. The sequenced sample was peripheral blood. This TCR was recovered from a woman in her thirties or forties who had recovered from COVID-19. The DNA sequence is TGTGCCAGCAGCTTAGGGGCCGGGACCCAGGGGACTGAAGCTTTCTTT. The resulting protein is CASSLGAGTQGTEAFF. This CDR3, with the reference TRBV7-8 and TRBJ1-1 proteins standing in past its ends, gives the full variable domain GAGVSQSPRYKVAKRGQDVALRCDPISGHVSLFWYQQALGQGPEFLTYFQNEAQLDKSGLPSDRFFAERPEGSVSTLKIQRTQQEDSAVYLCASSLGAGTQGTEAFFGQGTRLTVV.